This T cell receptor (beta chain) is drawn from a study of T cell repertoires in cytomegalovirus infection. Across the whole study: It was recently identified HLA-C-restricted and well-studied HLA-B-restricted CMV epitopes that the study used. It can be stated that public TCR beta signatures indicated CMV infection as well as a matching HLA type. Whole-study findings and limits: The cumulative frequency of public TCR beta families identified carriers of CMV plus the relevant HLA. Dominating the ex vivo response were TCR beta clonotypes that were CMV-specific and HLA-C-restricted.

This clonotype showed up many times. Its antigen is unknown. V was pared by 9 bases and J by 1 base, with 10 bases between. CDR3 length equals 13 residues. CDR1 MDHEN and CDR2 SYDVKM come from the germline V gene. One entry per CDR3 protein results from TCRdb running MiXCR on the reads. The data contain about 830,000 distinct CDR3 sequences, 32% of them singletons. Sample: cultured CD8+ T cells from PBMCs, taken from culture after CMV antigen stimulation. This TCR was recovered from a human donor in good health (CMV status not recorded). Some clones in this sample may be carry-over from other donors' samples. This chain connects TRBV28 to TRBJ1-5, with a possible D match to TRBD1 (6 bases). The CDR3 loop is CASRGGSNQPQHF. The DNA for the CDR3 is TGTGCCAGTAGAGGGGGAAGCAATCAGCCCCAGCATTTT.